This T cell receptor (beta chain) is from a study of blood T cells in healthy people across ages. With 10 bases removed from V and 2 bases from J, the gap between germline ends came to 14 bases. The CDR3 runs 13 residues. In germline, CDR1 is ENHRY, CDR2 SYGVKD. Alongside a J-beta primer mix, a sample-barcoded 5' primer served in a second PCR lasting about 7 to 12 cycles. TCRdb re-called the 5' RACE reads through MiXCR, storing one row per CDR3 protein. Among around 1,900,000 distinct CDR3 sequences listed, approximately 40% were seen once. The sequencing sample was made of blood. This chain connects TRBV10-3 to TRBJ1-2; D gene unclear. The receptor was derived from a human donor in good health. CDR3 DNA sequence: TGTGCCACTACTTCCCAGGAGAACTATGGCTACACCTTC. This translates into CATTSQENYGYTF.